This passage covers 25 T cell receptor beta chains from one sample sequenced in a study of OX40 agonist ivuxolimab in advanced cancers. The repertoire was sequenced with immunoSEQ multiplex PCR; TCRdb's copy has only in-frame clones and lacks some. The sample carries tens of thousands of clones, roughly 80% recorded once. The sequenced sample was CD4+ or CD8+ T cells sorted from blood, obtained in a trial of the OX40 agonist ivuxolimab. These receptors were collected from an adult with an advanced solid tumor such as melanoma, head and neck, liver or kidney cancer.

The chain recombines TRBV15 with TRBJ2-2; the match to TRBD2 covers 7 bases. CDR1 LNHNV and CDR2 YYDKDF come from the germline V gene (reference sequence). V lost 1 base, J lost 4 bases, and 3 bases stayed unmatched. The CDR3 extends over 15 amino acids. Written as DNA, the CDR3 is TGTGCCACCAGCAGAGCGGGGGGACTCACCGGGGAGCTGTTTTTT. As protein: CATSRAGGLTGELFF. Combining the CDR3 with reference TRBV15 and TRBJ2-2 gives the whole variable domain DAMVIQNPRYQVTQFGKPVTLSCSQTLNHNVMYWYQQKSSQAPKLLFHYYDKDFNNEADTPDNFQSRRPNTSFCFLDIRSPGLGDTAMYLCATSRAGGLTGELFFGEGSRLTVL.

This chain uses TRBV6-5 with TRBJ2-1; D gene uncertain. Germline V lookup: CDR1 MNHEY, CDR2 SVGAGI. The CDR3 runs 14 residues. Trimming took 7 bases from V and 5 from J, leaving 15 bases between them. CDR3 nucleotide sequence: TGTGCCAGCAAAACGGTCGGACCGCACAATGAGCAGTTCTTC. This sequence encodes CASKTVGPHNEQFF.

The CDR3 loop reads CSVSMASGIMDEQFF. CDR3 nucleotide sequence: TGCAGCGTTAGTATGGCTAGCGGAATAATGGATGAGCAGTTCTTC. The chain recombines TRBV29-1 with TRBJ2-1; 7 bases are a match to TRBD2. Germline V CDR1 and CDR2: SQVTM, ANQGSEA. The CDR3 totals 15 residues. V was pared by 5 bases and J by 8 bases, with 15 bases of the junction left unmatched.

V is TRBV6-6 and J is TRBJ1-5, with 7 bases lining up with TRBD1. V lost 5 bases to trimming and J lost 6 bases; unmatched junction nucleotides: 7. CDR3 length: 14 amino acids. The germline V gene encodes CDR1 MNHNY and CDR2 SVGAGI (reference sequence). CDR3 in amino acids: CASSDRQGGQPQHF. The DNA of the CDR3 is TGTGCCAGCAGTGATCGACAGGGAGGTCAGCCCCAGCATTTT.

Here the CDR3 DNA reads TGTGCCAGCACCATCGGGGACAGGGAGGCCTGGGAGCAGTACTTC. It translates to CASTIGDREAWEQYF. The chain uses TRBV5-6 and TRBJ2-7; 9 bases line up with TRBD1. The CDR3 is made up of 15 amino acids. Germline CDR1 SGHDT, CDR2 YYEEEE. V lost 6 bases, J lost 7 bases, and 14 bases stayed unmatched.

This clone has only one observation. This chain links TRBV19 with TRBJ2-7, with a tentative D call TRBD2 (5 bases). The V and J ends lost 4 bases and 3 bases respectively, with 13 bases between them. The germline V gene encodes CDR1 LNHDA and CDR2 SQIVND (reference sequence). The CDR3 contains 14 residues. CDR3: CASSRGEGSYEQYF. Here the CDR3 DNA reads TGTGCCAGTAGTAGGGGAGAAGGAAGCTACGAGCAGTACTTC.

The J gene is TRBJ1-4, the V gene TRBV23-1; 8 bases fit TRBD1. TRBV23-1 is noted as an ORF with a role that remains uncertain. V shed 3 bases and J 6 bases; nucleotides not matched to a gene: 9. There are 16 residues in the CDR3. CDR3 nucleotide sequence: TGCGCCAGCAGTCATAACCTGACAGGGGTTTATGAAAAACTGTTTTTT. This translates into CASSHNLTGVYEKLFF.

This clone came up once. The CDR3 nucleotides read TGTGCCAGCAGTCCCGGGGGTTACGTCAACACCATATATTTT. Its translation: CASSPGGYVNTIYF. The chain uses TRBV5-4 and TRBJ1-3; the D gene is possibly TRBD1 (5 bases). The V and J ends lost 5 bases and 7 bases respectively, with 16 bases between them. Germline V gives CDR1 SGHNT, CDR2 YYREEE (reference sequence). This CDR3 has 14 residues.

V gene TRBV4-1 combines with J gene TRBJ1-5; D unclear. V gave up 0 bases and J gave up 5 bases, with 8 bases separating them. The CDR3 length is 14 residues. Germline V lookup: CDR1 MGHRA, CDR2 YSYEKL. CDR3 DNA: TGCGCCAGCAGCCAAGATACTGTCGATCAGCCCCAGCATTTT. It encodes CASSQDTVDQPQHF.

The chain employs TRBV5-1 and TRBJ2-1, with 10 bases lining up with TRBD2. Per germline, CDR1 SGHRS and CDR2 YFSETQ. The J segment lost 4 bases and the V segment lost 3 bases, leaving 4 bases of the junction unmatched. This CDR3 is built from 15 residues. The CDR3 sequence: CASSSGTSDYNEQFF. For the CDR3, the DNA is TGCGCCAGCAGCTCCGGGACTAGCGATTACAATGAGCAGTTCTTC.

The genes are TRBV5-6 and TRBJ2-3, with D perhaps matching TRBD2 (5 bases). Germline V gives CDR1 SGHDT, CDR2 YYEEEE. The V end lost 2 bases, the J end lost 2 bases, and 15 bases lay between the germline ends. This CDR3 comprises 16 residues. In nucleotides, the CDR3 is TGTGCCAGCAGCTTTTTAGCGAAACCATACACAGATACGCAGTATTTT. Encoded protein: CASSFLAKPYTDTQYF.

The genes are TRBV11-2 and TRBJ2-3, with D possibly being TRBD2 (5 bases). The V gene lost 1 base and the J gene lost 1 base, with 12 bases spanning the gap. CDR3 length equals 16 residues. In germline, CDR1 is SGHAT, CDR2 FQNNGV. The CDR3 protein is CASSLGSGERTDTQYF. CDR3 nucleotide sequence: TGTGCCAGCAGCTTAGGAAGCGGTGAACGCACAGATACGCAGTATTTT.

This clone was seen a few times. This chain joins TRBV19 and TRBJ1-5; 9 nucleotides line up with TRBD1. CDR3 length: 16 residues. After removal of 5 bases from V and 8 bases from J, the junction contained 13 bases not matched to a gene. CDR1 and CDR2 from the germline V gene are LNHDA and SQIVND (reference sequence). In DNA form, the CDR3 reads TGTGCCAGTAGTTCGCGGACAGGGGTTGTTACGGAGCCCCAGCATTTT. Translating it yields CASSSRTGVVTEPQHF.

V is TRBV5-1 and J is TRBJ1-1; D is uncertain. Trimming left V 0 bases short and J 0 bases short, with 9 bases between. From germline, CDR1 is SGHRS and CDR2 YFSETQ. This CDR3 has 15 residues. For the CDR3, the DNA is TGCGCCAGCAGCTTGGCAACATCCATGAACACTGAAGCTTTCTTT. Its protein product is CASSLATSMNTEAFF.

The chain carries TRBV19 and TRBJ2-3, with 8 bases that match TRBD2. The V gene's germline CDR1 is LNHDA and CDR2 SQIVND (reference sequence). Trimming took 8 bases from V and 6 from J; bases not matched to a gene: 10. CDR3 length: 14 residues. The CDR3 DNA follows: TGTGCCAGTGCGATAGCGGGGTGGGGGGATACGCAGTATTTT. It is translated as CASAIAGWGDTQYF. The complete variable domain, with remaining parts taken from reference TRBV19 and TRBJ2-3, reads DGGITQSPKYLFRKEGQNVTLSCEQNLNHDAMYWYRQDPGQGLRLIYYSQIVNDFQKGDIAEGYSVSREKKESFPLTVTSAQKNPTAFYLCASAIAGWGDTQYFGPGTRLTVL.

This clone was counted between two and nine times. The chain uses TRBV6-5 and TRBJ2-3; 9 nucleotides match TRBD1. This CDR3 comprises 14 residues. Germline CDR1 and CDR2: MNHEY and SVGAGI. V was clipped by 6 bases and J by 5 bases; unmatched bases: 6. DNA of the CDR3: TGTGCCAGCAGCTCTACAGGGGGCAGAGATACGCAGTATTTT. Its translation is CASSSTGGRDTQYF.

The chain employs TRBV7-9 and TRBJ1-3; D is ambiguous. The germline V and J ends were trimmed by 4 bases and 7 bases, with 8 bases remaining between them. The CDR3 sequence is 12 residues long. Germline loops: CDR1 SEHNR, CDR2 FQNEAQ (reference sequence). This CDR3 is CASSYIGNTIYF. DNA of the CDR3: TGTGCCAGCAGCTATATCGGGAACACCATATATTTT.

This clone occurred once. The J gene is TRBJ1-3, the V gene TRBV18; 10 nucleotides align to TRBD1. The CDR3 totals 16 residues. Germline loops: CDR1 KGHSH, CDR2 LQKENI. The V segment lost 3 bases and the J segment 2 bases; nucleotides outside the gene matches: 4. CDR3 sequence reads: CASSPSDRGPGNTIYF. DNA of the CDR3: TGTGCCAGCTCACCTAGCGACAGGGGGCCTGGAAACACCATATATTTT.

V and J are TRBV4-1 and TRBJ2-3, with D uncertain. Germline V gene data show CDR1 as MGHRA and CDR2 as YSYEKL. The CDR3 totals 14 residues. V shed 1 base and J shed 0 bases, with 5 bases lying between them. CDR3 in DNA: TGCGCCAGCAGCCAAGTAGGTAGCACAGATACGCAGTATTTT. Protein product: CASSQVGSTDTQYF.

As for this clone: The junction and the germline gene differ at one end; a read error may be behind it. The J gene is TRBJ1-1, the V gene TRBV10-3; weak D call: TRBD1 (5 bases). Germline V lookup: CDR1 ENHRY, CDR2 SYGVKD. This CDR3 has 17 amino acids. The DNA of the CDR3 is TGTGCCATCAGTAGGGGCCAGCCTATGGACGGGAACCCTGAAGCTTTCTTT. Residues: CAISRGQPMDGNPEAFF.

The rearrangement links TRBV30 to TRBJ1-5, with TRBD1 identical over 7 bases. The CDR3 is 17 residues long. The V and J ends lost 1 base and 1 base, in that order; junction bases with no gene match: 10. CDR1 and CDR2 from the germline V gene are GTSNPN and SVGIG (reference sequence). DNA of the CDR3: TGTGCCTGGAGTGAGGGCAGGGGGACGAGGAGCAATCAGCCCCAGCATTTT. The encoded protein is CAWSEGRGTRSNQPQHF.

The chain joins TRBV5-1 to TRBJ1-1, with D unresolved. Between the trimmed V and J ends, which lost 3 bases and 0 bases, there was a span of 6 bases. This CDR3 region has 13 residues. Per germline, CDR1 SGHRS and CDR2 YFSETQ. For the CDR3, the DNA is TGCGCCAGCAGCTCAAACTTGAACACTGAAGCTTTCTTT. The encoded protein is CASSSNLNTEAFF.

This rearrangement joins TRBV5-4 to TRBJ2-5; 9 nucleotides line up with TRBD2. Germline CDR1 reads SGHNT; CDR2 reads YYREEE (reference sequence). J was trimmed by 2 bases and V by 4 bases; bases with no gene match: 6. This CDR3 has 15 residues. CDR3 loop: CASSLKTSGQETQYF. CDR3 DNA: TGTGCCAGCAGCCTAAAGACTAGCGGACAAGAGACCCAGTACTTC. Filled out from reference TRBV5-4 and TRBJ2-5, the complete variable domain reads ETGVTQSPTHLIKTRGQQVTLRCSSQSGHNTVSWYQQALGQGPQFIFQYYREEENGRGNFPPRFSGLQFPNYSSELNVNALELDDSALYLCASSLKTSGQETQYFGPGTRLLVL.

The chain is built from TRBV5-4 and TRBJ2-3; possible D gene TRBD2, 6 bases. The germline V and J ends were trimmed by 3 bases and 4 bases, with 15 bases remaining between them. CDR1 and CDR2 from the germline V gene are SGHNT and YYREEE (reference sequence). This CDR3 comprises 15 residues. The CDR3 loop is CASSSPPTGADTQYF. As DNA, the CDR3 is TGTGCCAGCAGCTCCCCTCCGACGGGAGCAGATACGCAGTATTTT.

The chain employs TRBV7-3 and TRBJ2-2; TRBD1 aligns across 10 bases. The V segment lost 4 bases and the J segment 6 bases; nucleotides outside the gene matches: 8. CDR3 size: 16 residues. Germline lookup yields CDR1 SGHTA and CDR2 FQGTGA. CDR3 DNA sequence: TGTGCCAGCAGCTCGACCGGGACAGGGGCCGCCGGGGAGCTGTTTTTT. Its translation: CASSSTGTGAAGELFF.